This T cell receptor beta chain comes out of a study of graft-versus-host responses after intestinal transplantation. For the study at large: All recipients were given anti-thymocyte globulin induction, and tacrolimus and steroids were then administered for three to four years. Overall study results and limits: Allografts from individuals with graft-donor T cell macrochimerism displayed high graft-versus-host to host-versus-graft clonal ratios.

The CDR3 runs to 15 residues. V gave up 5 bases and J gave up 0 bases; unmatched junction bases: 1. The V gene's germline CDR1 is SGHTA and CDR2 FQGNSA. Of note for this clone: The antigen is undetermined.

The method was immunoSEQ multiplex PCR; TCRdb's version includes in-frame clones alone and lacks a portion of them. The data contain approximately 89,000 clones, over 75% of them singletons. The chain employs TRBV7-2 and TRBJ1-4; 9 bases are shared with TRBD1. The sequencing here drew on PBMCs, taken 450 to 480 days after intestinal transplant. This receptor was identified in a human patient who received an intestinal transplant, so some T cells may come from the graft donor. The CDR3 sequence: CASSRQGATNEKLFF. The CDR3 DNA is TGTGCCAGCAGCCGACAGGGGGCAACTAATGAAAAACTGTTTTTT. Together with reference TRBV7-2 and TRBJ1-4, the CDR3 gives the full variable domain: GAGVSQSPSNKVTEKGKDVELRCDPISGHTALYWYRQSLGQGLEFLIYFQGNSAPDKSGLPSDRFSAERTGGSVSTLTIQRTQQEDSAVYLCASSRQGATNEKLFFGSGTQLSVL.